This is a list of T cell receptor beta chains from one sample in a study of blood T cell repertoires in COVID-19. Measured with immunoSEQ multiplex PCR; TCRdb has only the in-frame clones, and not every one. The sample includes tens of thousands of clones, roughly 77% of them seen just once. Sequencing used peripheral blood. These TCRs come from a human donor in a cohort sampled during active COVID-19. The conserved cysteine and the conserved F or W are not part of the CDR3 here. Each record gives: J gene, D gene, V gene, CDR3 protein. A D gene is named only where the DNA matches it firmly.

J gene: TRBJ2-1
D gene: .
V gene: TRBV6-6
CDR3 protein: ASTSSNRGGTQF

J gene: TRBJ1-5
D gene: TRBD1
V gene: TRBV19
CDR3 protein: ASSTRPRGQESQPQH

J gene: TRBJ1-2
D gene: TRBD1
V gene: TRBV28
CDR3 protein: ASSYGTALYGYT

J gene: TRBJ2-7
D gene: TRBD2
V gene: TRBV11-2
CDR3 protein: ASSFRAGDRFREQY

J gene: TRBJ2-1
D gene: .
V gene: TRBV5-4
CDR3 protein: ASSQTVQDEQF

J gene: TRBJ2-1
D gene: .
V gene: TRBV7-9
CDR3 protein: ASSWDFEQF

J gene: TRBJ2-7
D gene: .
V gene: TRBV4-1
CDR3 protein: ASRPTDGGEQY

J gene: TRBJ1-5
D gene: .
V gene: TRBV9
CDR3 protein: ASSVGGPNQPQH

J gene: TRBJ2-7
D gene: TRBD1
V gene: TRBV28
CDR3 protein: ASSSSLSDREESYEQY

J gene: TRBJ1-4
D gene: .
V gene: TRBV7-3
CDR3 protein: ASSYPGKTNEKLF